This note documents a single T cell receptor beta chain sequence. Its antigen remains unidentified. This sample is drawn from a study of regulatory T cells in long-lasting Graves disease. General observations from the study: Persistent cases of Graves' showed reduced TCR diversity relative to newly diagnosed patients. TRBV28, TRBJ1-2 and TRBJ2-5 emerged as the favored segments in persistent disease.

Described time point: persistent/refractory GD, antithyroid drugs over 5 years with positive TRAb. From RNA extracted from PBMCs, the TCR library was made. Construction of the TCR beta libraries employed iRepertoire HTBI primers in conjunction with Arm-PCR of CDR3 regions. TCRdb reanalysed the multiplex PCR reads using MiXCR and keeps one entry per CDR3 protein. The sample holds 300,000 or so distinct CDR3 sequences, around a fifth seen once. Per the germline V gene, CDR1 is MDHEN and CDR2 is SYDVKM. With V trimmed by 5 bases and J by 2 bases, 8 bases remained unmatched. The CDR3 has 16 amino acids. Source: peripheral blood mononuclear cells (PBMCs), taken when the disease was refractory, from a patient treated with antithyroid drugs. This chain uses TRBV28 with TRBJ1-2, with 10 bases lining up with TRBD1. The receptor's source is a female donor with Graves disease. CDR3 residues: CASSIPGQGSNYGYTF. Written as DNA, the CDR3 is TGTGCCAGCAGTATACCGGGACAGGGGTCGAACTATGGCTACACCTTC.